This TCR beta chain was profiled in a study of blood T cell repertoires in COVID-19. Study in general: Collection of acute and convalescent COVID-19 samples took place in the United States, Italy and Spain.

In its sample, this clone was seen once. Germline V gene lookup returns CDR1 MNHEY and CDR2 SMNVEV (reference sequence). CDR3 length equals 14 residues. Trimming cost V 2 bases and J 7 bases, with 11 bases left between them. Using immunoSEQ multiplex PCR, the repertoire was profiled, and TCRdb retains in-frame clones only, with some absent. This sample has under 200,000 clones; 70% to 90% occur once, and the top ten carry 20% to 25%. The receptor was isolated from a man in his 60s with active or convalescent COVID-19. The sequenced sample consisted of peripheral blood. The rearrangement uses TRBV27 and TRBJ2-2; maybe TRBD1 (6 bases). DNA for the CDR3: TGTGCCAGCAGTTTACAGAGGACAGTCGGGGAGCTGTTTTTT. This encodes CASSLQRTVGELFF.